Sequencing of this TCR beta chain was carried out in a study of CD8 T cells in Susac syndrome. The germline V and J ends were trimmed by 1 base and 3 bases, with 7 bases remaining between them. The CDR3 has 13 residues. CDR1 and CDR2 (germline): SGHRS, YFSETQ. The RNA input was about 0.5 to 1 ug, and it was reverse transcribed with random hexamers. MiXCR, run by TCRdb on the immunoSEQ multiplex PCR reads, gives a single entry per CDR3 protein. The profile shows 110,000 or so distinct CDR3 sequences, around 95% of them singletons. Turning to this clonotype: Its antigen is unidentified.

Findings of the study overall: As acknowledged by the study, its TCR sequencing and HLA analysis included a relatively small number of individuals.

The TCR originated in a human donor in good health. V and J are TRBV5-1 and TRBJ1-2; D not resolved. The sequencing input was CD4+ T cells from PBMCs. In DNA, the CDR3 is TGCGCCAGCAGCTTGAAGGTGGACTATGGCTACACCTTC. This translates into CASSLKVDYGYTF.